This TCR beta chain was obtained from a study of shared clonotypes between healthy human individuals. CDR3 length: 16 amino acids. Germline V gene lookup returns CDR1 MRHNA and CDR2 SNTAGT. Trimming cost V 5 bases and J 2 bases, with 16 bases left between them. The team ran DNA from unsorted PBMCs on ten immunoSEQ deep assay plates for sequencing. Only in-frame clones appear in the TCRdb table, and some are missing; sequencing was by immunoSEQ multiplex PCR. This sample yields about 510,000 clones, of which roughly 78% are seen a single time; 10% to 15% belongs to the top ten. Sample: PBMCs. The chain employs TRBV6-4 and TRBJ1-5; no firm D call. The sequence derives from a woman in her thirties or forties in good health. Some clones in this sample may be carry-over from other donors' samples. CDR3 region: CASSPEFGEGNQPQHF. The CDR3 DNA reads TGTGCCAGCAGTCCTGAGTTCGGGGAAGGCAATCAGCCCCAGCATTTT.